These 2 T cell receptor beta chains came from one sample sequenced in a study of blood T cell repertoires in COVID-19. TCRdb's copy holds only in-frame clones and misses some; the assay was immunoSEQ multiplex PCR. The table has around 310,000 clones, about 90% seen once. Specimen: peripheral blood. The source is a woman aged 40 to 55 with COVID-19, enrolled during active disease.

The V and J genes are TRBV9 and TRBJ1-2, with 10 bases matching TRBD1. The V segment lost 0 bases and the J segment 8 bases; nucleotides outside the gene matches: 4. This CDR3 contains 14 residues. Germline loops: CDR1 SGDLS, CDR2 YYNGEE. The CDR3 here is CASSVGQGARGYTF. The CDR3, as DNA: TGTGCCAGCAGCGTAGGACAGGGGGCAAGAGGCTACACCTTC.

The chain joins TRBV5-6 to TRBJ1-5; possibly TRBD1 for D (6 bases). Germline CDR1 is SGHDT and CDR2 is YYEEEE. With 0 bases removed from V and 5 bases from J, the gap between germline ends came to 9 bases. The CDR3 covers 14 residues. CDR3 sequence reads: CASSLGTADQPQHF. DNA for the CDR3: TGTGCCAGCAGCTTGGGGACAGCGGATCAGCCCCAGCATTTT. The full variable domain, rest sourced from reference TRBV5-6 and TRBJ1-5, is DAGVTQSPTHLIKTRGQQVTLRCSPKSGHDTVSWYQQALGQGPQFIFQYYEEEERQRGNFPDRFSGHQFPNYSSELNVNALLLGDSALYLCASSLGTADQPQHFGDGTRLSIL.